This TCR beta chain was sequenced during a study of blood T cell repertoires in COVID-19. Study summary: Italy, Spain and the United States were the sources of the convalescent and acute COVID-19 samples. The cDNA or gDNA used as material had been derived from T cells, B-cell-depleted T cells, or PBMCs.

The ends lost 4 bases at V and 5 bases at J; junction bases unmatched: 8. Germline lookup yields CDR1 SGHRS and CDR2 YFSETQ. The CDR3 has 15 residues. Original processing methods: Quantification of nucleated cells was approximated via reference gene primer amplification. Using immunoSEQ multiplex PCR, the repertoire was profiled, and TCRdb retains in-frame clones only, with some absent. D and trimming were read from the DNA, whereas the V and J calls and clone size are those reported in that table. The table includes 75,000 to 100,000 clones, approximately 89% detected once. The specimen sequenced was peripheral blood. The chain is built from TRBV5-1 and TRBJ1-4; 7 nucleotides align to TRBD1. This sequence was found in a human donor in a cohort sampled during active COVID-19. The CDR3 loop reads CASSPDRVQNEKLFF. The CDR3 bases are TGCGCCAGCAGCCCCGACAGGGTGCAGAATGAAAAACTGTTTTTT.